A selection of T cell receptor beta chains follows, all from one sample in a study of T cells in Graves' hyperthyroidism and ophthalmopathy. TCRdb re-derived calls from the multiplex PCR reads in MiXCR, one entry per CDR3 protein. Among about 250,000 distinct CDR3 sequences listed, roughly 22% were seen once. The sample consisted of blood. The source of these receptors is a woman between 35 and 50 years old with Graves' ophthalmopathy. The CDR3 runs from the conserved cysteine through the conserved F or W. D genes are given only for firm matches. Only some rows state a clone size, as once, few, many or a class for expanded clones.

clone_size d_call j_call v_call cdr3_aa cdr3_nt
many NA TRBJ1-1 TRBV28 CASSLYMNTEAFF TGTGCCAGCAGTTTGTACATGAACACTGAAGCTTTCTTT
many TRBD2 TRBJ2-7 TRBV20-1 CSATGTSGGRNEQYF TGCAGTGCAACGGGGACTAGCGGAGGCAGGAACGAGCAGTACTTC
many NA TRBJ2-7 TRBV7-2 CASSFYASYEQYF TGTGCCAGCAGCTTTTATGCCTCCTACGAGCAGTACTTC
NA NA TRBJ1-2 TRBV7-2 CASSLAVQGNGYTF TGTGCCAGCAGCTTAGCGGTTCAGGGGAATGGCTACACCTTC
many TRBD1 TRBJ2-5 TRBV6-5 CASSYSWQGASQETQYF TGTGCCAGCAGTTACTCTTGGCAGGGGGCCTCCCAAGAGACCCAGTACTTC
NA NA TRBJ1-5 TRBV20-1 CSAMGASNQPQHF TGCAGTGCTATGGGAGCAAGCAATCAGCCCCAGCATTTT
many TRBD2 TRBJ2-7 TRBV28 CASSSLGEGGYEQYF TGTGCCAGCAGCTCTCTGGGGGAGGGAGGCTACGAGCAGTACTTC
NA NA TRBJ1-1 TRBV6-2/TRBV6-3 CASNSLGGEAFF TGTGCCAGCAACTCATTAGGGGGGGAAGCTTTCTTT
many TRBD1 TRBJ2-5 TRBV28 CASSLIGDSLRLGTQYF TGTGCCAGCAGTTTAATAGGGGACAGCCTCCGGTTGGGGACCCAGTACTTC
many NA TRBJ1-2 TRBV25-1 CASSELGTHRDGYTF TGTGCCAGCAGTGAATTGGGGACACACCGGGATGGCTACACCTTC
many TRBD1 TRBJ1-6 TRBV20-1 CSAGTAYSPLHF TGCAGTGCTGGGACAGCTTATTCACCCCTCCACTTT
many TRBD1 TRBJ1-5 TRBV19 CASSPETGGGNQPQHF TGTGCCAGTAGTCCCGAGACAGGGGGCGGCAATCAGCCCCAGCATTTT